This T cell receptor (beta chain) was sequenced in a study of T-cell memory formation after mild COVID-19 (dated by TCRdb to the early 2020s). With respect to the entire study: TCR sequence clusters from the two donors were largely donor specific. The cohort comprised two young, previously healthy adult volunteers, one female and one male. Longitudinal TCRalpha and TCRbeta repertoire sequencing tracked T-cell clones expanding and contracting after mild COVID-19 in a couple of donors.

Instrument on record: Illumina NovaSeq 6000. Using 5'RACE with constant-segment primers, TCRalpha and TCRbeta cDNA libraries were constructed, with sample barcodes and unique molecular identifiers added in the process. RNA was extracted from every sample with Trizol reagent. Amplification of the libraries took two PCR steps, and the second step added a second sample barcode plus Illumina TruSeq adapters. Sequencing of libraries was performed on an Illumina NovaSeq with 2 x 150 bp paired-end reads. The original methods were these. Demultiplexing of reads and collapsing into UMI-guided consensus sequences were performed with migec v1.2.7. Using mixcr v2.1.11, UMI consensuses were aligned to TRA and TRB V and J templates and then assembled into clonotypes. Expanded or contracted clonotypes were those called significant by both edgeR and NoisET, with noise models trained on biological replicates. For edgeR calls, the cutoffs were a false discovery rate-adjusted p below 0.01 and a log2 fold-change threshold of 1. As an exploratory analysis of dynamics, PCA with hierarchical clustering was applied to max-normalized trajectories of the 1000 most abundant clonotypes. Separately sequenced CD4+ and CD8+ repertoires were used to assign a CD4 or CD8 phenotype to each responding clone. Using fastp at Q25 and MiXCR, TCRdb reprocessed the public reads and kept productive beta chains. Duplicate CDR3 protein sequences are folded into a single record with the most common DNA and genes. TCRdb's processing, not the study's, gives the V and J calls here. This sample is represented by 400,000 to 500,000 distinct CDR3 sequences; roughly 20% of them were singletons. Clones ranked in the top ten supply roughly 8% of the sample.

Ficoll-Paque density gradient centrifugation was used to isolate PBMCs. Overall results and qualifications from the work: Contracting CD4+ clones turned up mainly in the CM and EM memory subsets, whereas EMRA was where CD8+ clones were enriched. Some responding clones were detected in pre-infection memory, which suggested that pre-existing cross-reactive memory T cells had joined the SARS-CoV-2 response. SARS-CoV-2 specificity of the second-wave clones peaking on day 37 was not confirmed. Balanced CD4/CD8 phenotypes were observed for clones contracting from day 15 to 85, whereas a bias towards CD4+ was observed for a second wave of clones expanding from day 15 to 37. Only two mild cases were covered by the study, and larger cohorts that include severe cases with pre-infection samples were considered necessary.

A word on this clonotype: It has no known antigen specificity. No quality values exist for individual bases; no much larger clone is one base distant.

Based on the germline V gene, the CDR1 and CDR2 sequences are SGHAT and FQNNGV. The CDR3 sequence holds 14 residues, the cysteine and phenylalanine included. This entry keeps only the CDR3 DNA: 42 bases, framed from base 1. V drops 5 bases and J drops 1 base, leaving 11 bases in between. Recombination connected TRBV11-2 to TRBJ1-1, with no D gene named confidently. Sequenced sample: PBMCs or a T cell subset sorted from them (not recorded which). This TCR came from an adult woman who had mild COVID-19 (a few samples of this study predate the infection). The sample titles of this study are shuffled in the database, so cell type and time point are left out; the donor was told from shared clones. The CDR3: CASSGEPPNTEAFF. At the DNA level, the sequence is TGTGCCAGCAGCGGAGAGCCCCCGAACACTGAAGCTTTCTTT.